Many counts were recorded for the clone carrying this TCR beta chain. The data stem from a study of T-cell reconstitution after alpha-beta-depleted transplantation in children. The CDR3 totals 14 residues. The germline V and J ends were trimmed by 5 bases and 3 bases, with 13 bases remaining between them. The germline V gene has CDR1 MNHEY and CDR2 SVGEGT. The TCRbeta library incorporated unique molecular identifiers. One entry per CDR3 protein results from TCRdb running MiXCR on the PCR reads. Of roughly 220,000 distinct CDR3 sequences listed, 9% to 10% were seen once; the top ten hold less than 6%. The sequence came from a human donor who donated a stem cell graft to a child with SCID. The rearrangement joins TRBV6-2 or TRBV6-3 to TRBJ2-5, with D perhaps assigned TRBD1 or TRBD2 (5 bases each). The sequencing used PBMCs from the stem cell graft donor, collected from the stem cell graft. The DNA for the CDR3 is TGTGCCAGCAGTCCCGGGACGGAGGAAGAGACCCAGTACTTC. Amino acid sequence: CASSPGTEEETQYF.